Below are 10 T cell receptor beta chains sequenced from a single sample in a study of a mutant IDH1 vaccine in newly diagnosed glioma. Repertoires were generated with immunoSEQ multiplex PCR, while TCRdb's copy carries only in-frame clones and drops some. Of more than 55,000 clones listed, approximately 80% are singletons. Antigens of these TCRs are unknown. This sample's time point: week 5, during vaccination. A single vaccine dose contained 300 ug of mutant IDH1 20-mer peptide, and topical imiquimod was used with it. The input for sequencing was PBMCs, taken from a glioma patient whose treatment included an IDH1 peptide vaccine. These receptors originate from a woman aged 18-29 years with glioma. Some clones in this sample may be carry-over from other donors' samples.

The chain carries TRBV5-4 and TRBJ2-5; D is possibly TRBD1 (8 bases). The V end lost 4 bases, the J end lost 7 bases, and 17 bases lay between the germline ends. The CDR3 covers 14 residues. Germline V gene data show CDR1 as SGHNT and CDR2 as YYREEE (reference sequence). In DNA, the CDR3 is TGTGCCAGCAGCCCACCGGACAGGGAGGGGACCCAGTACTTC. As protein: CASSPPDREGTQYF.

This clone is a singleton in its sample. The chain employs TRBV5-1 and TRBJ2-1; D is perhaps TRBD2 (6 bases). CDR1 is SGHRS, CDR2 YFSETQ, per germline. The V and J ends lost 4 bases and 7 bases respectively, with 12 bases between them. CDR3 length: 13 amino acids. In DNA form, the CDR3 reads TGCGCCAGCAGCCACAACCTAGCGAATGAGCAGTTCTTC. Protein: CASSHNLANEQFF.

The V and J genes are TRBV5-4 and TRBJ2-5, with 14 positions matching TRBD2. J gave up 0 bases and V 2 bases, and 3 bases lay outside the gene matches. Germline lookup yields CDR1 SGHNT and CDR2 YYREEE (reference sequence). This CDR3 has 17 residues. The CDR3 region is CASSFRLAGGYQETQYF. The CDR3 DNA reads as TGTGCCAGCAGCTTCCGACTAGCGGGGGGGTACCAAGAGACCCAGTACTTC.

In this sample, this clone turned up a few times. As DNA, the CDR3 is TGTGCCAGTAGTAAAGAGACAGGGGGGAACACTGAAGCTTTCTTT. This encodes CASSKETGGNTEAFF. The V and J genes are TRBV19 and TRBJ1-1; 9 nucleotides agree with TRBD1. CDR1 and CDR2 from the germline V gene are LNHDA and SQIVND (reference sequence). V shed 4 bases, J shed 1 base, and the junction held 4 bases outside the gene matches. This CDR3 has 15 amino acids.

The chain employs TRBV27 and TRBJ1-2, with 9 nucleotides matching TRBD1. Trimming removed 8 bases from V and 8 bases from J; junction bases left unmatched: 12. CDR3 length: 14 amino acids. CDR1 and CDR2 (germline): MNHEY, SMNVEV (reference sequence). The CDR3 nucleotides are TGTGCCAGCGCTTCATCAGGGACAGGGATGGGCTACACCTTC. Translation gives CASASSGTGMGYTF.

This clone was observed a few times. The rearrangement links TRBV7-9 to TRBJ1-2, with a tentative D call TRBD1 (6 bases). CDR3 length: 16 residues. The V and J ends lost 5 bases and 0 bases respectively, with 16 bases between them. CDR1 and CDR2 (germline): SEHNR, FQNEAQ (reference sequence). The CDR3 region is CASSGSAGVPNYGYTF. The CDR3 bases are TGTGCCAGCAGCGGAAGCGCAGGGGTTCCTAACTATGGCTACACCTTC.

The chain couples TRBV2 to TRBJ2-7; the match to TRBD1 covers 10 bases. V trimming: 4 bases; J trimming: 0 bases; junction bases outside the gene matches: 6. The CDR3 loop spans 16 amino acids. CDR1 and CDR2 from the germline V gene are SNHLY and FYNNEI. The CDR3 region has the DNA TGTGCCAGCAGTGGAGACCGGGACAGGGGCTCCTACGAGCAGTACTTC. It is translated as CASSGDRDRGSYEQYF. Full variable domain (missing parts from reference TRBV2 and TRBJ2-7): EPEVTQTPSHQVTQMGQEVILRCVPISNHLYFYWYRQILGQKVEFLVSFYNNEISEKSEIFDDQFSVERPDGSNFTLKIRSTKLEDSAMYFCASSGDRDRGSYEQYFGPGTRLTVT.

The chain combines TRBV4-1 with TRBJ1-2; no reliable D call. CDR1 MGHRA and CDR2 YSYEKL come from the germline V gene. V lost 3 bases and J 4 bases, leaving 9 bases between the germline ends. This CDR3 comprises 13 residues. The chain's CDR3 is CASSHAKSYGYTF. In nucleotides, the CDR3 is TGCGCCAGCAGCCATGCTAAGAGCTATGGCTACACCTTC.

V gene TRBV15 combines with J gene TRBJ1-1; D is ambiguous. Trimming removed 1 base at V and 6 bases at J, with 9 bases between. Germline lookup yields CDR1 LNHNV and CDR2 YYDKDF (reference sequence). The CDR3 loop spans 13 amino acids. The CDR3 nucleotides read TGTGCCACCAGCAGAGGGGAGAGGGCTGAAGCTTTCTTT. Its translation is CATSRGERAEAFF.

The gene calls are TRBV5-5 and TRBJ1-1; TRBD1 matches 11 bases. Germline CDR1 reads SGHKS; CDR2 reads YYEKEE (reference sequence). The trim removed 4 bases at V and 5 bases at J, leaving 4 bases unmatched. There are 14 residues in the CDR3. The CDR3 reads CASSVDRGPTEAFF. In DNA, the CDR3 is TGTGCCAGCAGCGTGGACAGGGGGCCTACTGAAGCTTTCTTT.